These T cell receptor beta chains were read from a single sample in a study of blood T cells in healthy people across ages. TCRdb re-called the 5' RACE reads with MiXCR, one entry per CDR3 protein. The repertoire consists of roughly 1.4 million distinct CDR3 sequences, with approximately 59% occurring once and the leading ten covering over 5%. The sequenced sample was blood. The receptor source for this set is a man aged 18-30 years in good health. CDR3s include the opening cysteine and the closing phenylalanine or tryptophan. D genes are given only for firm matches. Expanded clones are given a class, and other clones once, few, many or no size at all.

TRBV5-8	TRBD1	TRBJ2-4	-	TGTGCCAGCAGCCGTCCCGGGACAGGGATGGGAGCCAAAAACATTCAGTACTTC	CASSRPGTGMGAKNIQYF
TRBV3-1	-	TRBJ1-1	once	TGTGCCAGCAGCCAAGAAGGGAACTCGAACACTGAAGCTTTCTTT	CASSQEGNSNTEAFF
TRBV6-6	-	TRBJ1-4	-	TGTGCCAGCAGTTACCTCGGGCGGGGCGATAATGAAAAACTGTTTTTT	CASSYLGRGDNEKLFF
TRBV20-1	-	TRBJ2-3	-	TGCAGTGCTCCTCCCGACGGAACAGATACGCAGTATTTT	CSAPPDGTDTQYF
TRBV6-2/TRBV6-3	TRBD1	TRBJ2-1	-	TGTGCCAGCAGTTCCCCTCGGGACAGGGGCAATGAGCAGTTCTTC	CASSSPRDRGNEQFF
TRBV20-1	-	TRBJ2-7	-	TGCAGTGCAAGACAGAATGAGCAGTACTTC	CSARQNEQYF
TRBV9	-	TRBJ2-7	few	TGTGCCAGCAGCGTAGGTCGCTCCTACAATGAGCAGTACTTC	CASSVGRSYNEQYF
TRBV6-2/TRBV6-3	-	TRBJ2-6	-	TGTGCCAGCAGCCGTTACACCTGCAGGGCGGTTGGGGCCAACGTCCTGACTTTC	CASSRYTCRAVGANVLTF
TRBV2	-	TRBJ1-2	-	TGTGCCAGCAGTGATAAGGGGGTGGGCTACACCTTC	CASSDKGVGYTF
TRBV24-1	TRBD1	TRBJ2-1	-	TGTGCCACCAGTGTCCGAGGGGGCAGTTCCCCCTACAATGAGCAGTTCTTC	CATSVRGGSSPYNEQFF
TRBV15	-	TRBJ1-2	-	TGTGCCACCAGCAGAGAGGGAGTTGGCTACACCTTC	CATSREGVGYTF
TRBV3-1	TRBD1	TRBJ1-6	once	TGTGCCAGCAGCCGTCAAGGGGGCGAAACTTCACCCCTCCACTTT	CASSRQGGETSPLHF
TRBV4-2	TRBD2	TRBJ2-1	few	TGTGCCAGCAGCCAAGAGGGACTAGCGGCCTCTTACAATGAGCAGTTCTTC	CASSQEGLAASYNEQFF
TRBV4-3	TRBD2	TRBJ2-4	few	TGCGCCAGCAGCCAAGCTGAGGGGCCGTTGCGGGAGCAGTACTTC	CASSQAEGPLREQYF
TRBV10-1	TRBD2	TRBJ2-7	-	TGCGCCAGCAGTCCGGTCCTAGCGGGTCCCCTCAATGAGCAGTACTTC	CASSPVLAGPLNEQYF
TRBV3-1	-	TRBJ1-2	-	TGTGCCAGCAGCCAAGACTCCGCCACTAACTATGGCTACACCTTC	CASSQDSATNYGYTF
TRBV20-1	-	TRBJ2-3	-	TGCAGCTGGACCGACCGCACAGATACGCAGTATTTT	CSWTDRTDTQYF
TRBV2	TRBD1	TRBJ2-7	few	TGTGCCAGCAGTGCCCAGACAGGGCCGTACGAGCAGTACTTC	CASSAQTGPYEQYF
TRBV5-1	-	TRBJ2-7	-	TGCGCCAGCAGCTTGGTTGGAGGGATGGACGAGCAGTACTTC	CASSLVGGMDEQYF
TRBV6-5	-	TRBJ2-1	many	TGTGCCAGCAGTTTAACATCCAATGAGCAGTTCTTC	CASSLTSNEQFF
TRBV6-1	-	TRBJ1-5	-	TGTGCCAGCAGTCCGTGGGGGCAAACACAGCCCCAGCATTTT	CASSPWGQTQPQHF
TRBV7-2	-	TRBJ2-7	few	TGTGCCAGCAGCGAAGCAGGGAGACCCTACGAGCAGTACTTC	CASSEAGRPYEQYF
TRBV9	TRBD2	TRBJ2-1	-	TGTGCCAGTAGCCCCAGGACTAGCGGGAGTTTTCGGCAGTTCTTC	CASSPRTSGSFRQFF
TRBV25-1	-	TRBJ2-5	-	TGTGCCAGCAGTGAATACCACGGGACAAGGGGAAGGAATGAGCAGTACTTC	CASSEYHGTRGRNEQYF
TRBV4-2	-	TRBJ2-3	-	TGCGCCAGCAGCCAAAGGATCTTAGCGCCTAGCACAGATACGCAGTATTTT	CASSQRILAPSTDTQYF
TRBV7-9	-	TRBJ1-1	once	TGTGCCAGCAGCTTAGATCGGACAGCCAATGAAGCTTTCTTT	CASSLDRTANEAFF
TRBV7-2	-	TRBJ1-6	-	TGTGCCAGCAGCCCAACAGGGAGCTCCTATAATTCACCCCTCCGCTTT	CASSPTGSSYNSPLRF
TRBV12-3/TRBV12-4	-	TRBJ1-5	-	TGTGCCAGCAGTTTCGGCGGAAGACAGCCCCAGCATTTT	CASSFGGRQPQHF
TRBV6-5	TRBD2	TRBJ2-1	-	TGTGCCAGCAACCCGGGACTAGCGAGCGATGAGCAGTTCTTC	CASNPGLASDEQFF
TRBV15	-	TRBJ1-1	-	TGTGCCACCAGCAGAGATTCCCGTTTTACAGGGATCGCGAACACTGAAGCTTTCTTT	CATSRDSRFTGIANTEAFF
TRBV25-1	-	TRBJ2-3	-	TGTGCCAGCAGTCAACACGGTTTGGATACGCAGTATTTT	CASSQHGLDTQYF
TRBV20-1	TRBD2	TRBJ2-3	-	TGCAGTGCTGTAGCGGGGGGGCCCCGCGATACGCAGTATTTT	CSAVAGGPRDTQYF
TRBV3-1	-	TRBJ2-7	few	TGTGCCAGCAGCCAAGGTTATAGCGGAATAACCTACGAGCAGTACTTC	CASSQGYSGITYEQYF
TRBV7-2	TRBD2	TRBJ2-7	-	TGTGCCAGCAGCCTTAGCGGGGGGGCCAGGTCCTACGAGCAGTACTTC	CASSLSGGARSYEQYF
TRBV5-1	TRBD1	TRBJ2-5	many	TGCGCCAGCAGCTTGGGACAGGGCCAAGAGACCCAGTACTTC	CASSLGQGQETQYF
TRBV6-6	TRBD2	TRBJ2-1	-	TGTGCCAGCAGTTATTCACGGGAGGGCTCCTACAAGGAGCAGTTCTTC	CASSYSREGSYKEQFF
TRBV6-5	-	TRBJ1-2	-	TGTGCCAGCAGGGCACCAGGGAACTATGGCTACACCTTC	CASRAPGNYGYTF
TRBV29-1	TRBD1	TRBJ2-1	few	TGCAGCGGCGCGCTGGGACAGACTATGCAGTTCTTC	CSGALGQTMQFF
TRBV6-5	TRBD1	TRBJ1-4	-	TGTGCCAGCAGTTTCTCAGGGGGCCCTTCAACTAATGAAAAACTGTTTTTT	CASSFSGGPSTNEKLFF
TRBV29-1	-	TRBJ2-5	many	TGCAGCGTTGAAGATCTAGGGGAGACCCAGTACTTC	CSVEDLGETQYF
TRBV27	TRBD1	TRBJ1-2	-	TGTGCCAGCAGCCCAACAGACAGGGCCCCCTATGGCTACACCTTC	CASSPTDRAPYGYTF
TRBV4-2	-	TRBJ2-3	-	TGTGCCAGCAGCCCGGACCTTCTCGATACGCAGTATTTT	CASSPDLLDTQYF
TRBV4-1	TRBD1	TRBJ2-5	-	TGCGCCAGCAGCCAAGGGGGCAACGCGGCGGGACAGGAGCAAGAGAGAGTGGAGACCCAGTACTTC	CASSQGGNAAGQEQERVETQYF
TRBV5-5	-	TRBJ2-6	few	TGTGCCAGCAGGCTTAACGTCGTTGCGACAGACTGGGCCAACGTCCTGACTTTC	CASRLNVVATDWANVLTF
TRBV28	TRBD1	TRBJ1-4	few	TGTGCCAGCAGGCCCGACAGGGACGTTGGTGAAAAACTGTTTTTT	CASRPDRDVGEKLFF
TRBV3-1	-	TRBJ2-3	few	TGTGCCAGCAGACAAACAGACCCCACAGATACGCAGTATTTT	CASRQTDPTDTQYF
TRBV29-1	-	TRBJ1-2	-	TGCAGCGTTGAAGGCAGGGACCCTTATGGCTACACCTTC	CSVEGRDPYGYTF
TRBV11-2	TRBD2	TRBJ2-7	-	TGTGCCAGCAGCGGAGGGACTAGCGGAGTTAGGGAGCAGTACTTC	CASSGGTSGVREQYF
TRBV29-1	TRBD2	TRBJ2-3	-	TGCAGCGTAGATGGGGCTAGCGGGAGTGGTGGGGATACGCAGTATTTT	CSVDGASGSGGDTQYF
TRBV3-1	-	TRBJ2-1	-	TGTGCCAGCAGCCAAGCCAGGTCTTACAATGAGCAGTTCTTC	CASSQARSYNEQFF
TRBV20-1	TRBD2	TRBJ2-7	-	TGCAGTGCTTTCCAGCGGACTAGCGGGAATTACGAGCAGTACTTC	CSAFQRTSGNYEQYF
TRBV6-5	TRBD1	TRBJ2-7	-	TGTGCCAGCAGATCCCAACGGGACAGGGGGTACGAGCAGTACTTC	CASRSQRDRGYEQYF
TRBV7-9	-	TRBJ2-5	few	TGTGCCAGCAGCTTAGCAGGCAGATGGGAGCAGTACTTC	CASSLAGRWEQYF
TRBV5-1	TRBD2	TRBJ2-1	-	TGCGCCAGCAGCCCTAGGACTAGCGGGACTACCTACAATGAGCAGTTCTTC	CASSPRTSGTTYNEQFF
TRBV7-8	-	TRBJ2-4	-	TGTGCCAGCAGCCCCGGTGGGGGAGGAAACATTCAGTACTTC	CASSPGGGGNIQYF
TRBV27	TRBD2	TRBJ2-7	-	TGTGCCAGCAGTTTACTTCCGGGACTAGCCATCTACGAGCAGTACTTC	CASSLLPGLAIYEQYF